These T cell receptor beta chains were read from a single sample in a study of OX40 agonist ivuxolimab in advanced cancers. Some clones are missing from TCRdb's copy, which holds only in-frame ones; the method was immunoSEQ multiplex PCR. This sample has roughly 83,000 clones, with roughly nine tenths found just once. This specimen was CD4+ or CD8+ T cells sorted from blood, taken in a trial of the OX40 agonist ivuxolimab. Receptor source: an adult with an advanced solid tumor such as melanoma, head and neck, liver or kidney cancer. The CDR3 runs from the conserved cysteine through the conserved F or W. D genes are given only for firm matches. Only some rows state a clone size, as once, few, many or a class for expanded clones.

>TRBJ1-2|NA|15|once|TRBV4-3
CASSQVRAINYGYTF
TGCGCCAGCAGCCAAGTGAGGGCGATAAACTATGGCTACACCTTC
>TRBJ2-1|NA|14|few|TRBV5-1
CASRDYSFYNEQFF
TGCGCCAGCAGGGACTACAGCTTCTACAATGAGCAGTTCTTC
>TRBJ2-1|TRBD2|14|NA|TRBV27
CASSVAGSGHEQFF
TGTGCCAGCAGTGTAGCGGGATCCGGACATGAGCAGTTCTTC
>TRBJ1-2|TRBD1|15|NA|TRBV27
CASSLIPGGGDGYTF
TGTGCCAGCAGTTTAATTCCAGGGGGCGGTGATGGCTACACCTTC
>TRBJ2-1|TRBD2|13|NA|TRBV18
CASYTTSGGEQFF
TGTGCCAGCTACACAACTAGCGGCGGAGAGCAGTTCTTC
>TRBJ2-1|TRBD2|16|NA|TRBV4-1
CASSQGLGLAGDEQFF
TGCGCCAGCAGCCAAGGCCTGGGACTAGCGGGGGATGAGCAGTTCTTC
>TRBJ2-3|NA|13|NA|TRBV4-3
CASSRSRTDTQYF
TGCGCCAGCAGCCGCAGTCGCACAGATACGCAGTATTTT
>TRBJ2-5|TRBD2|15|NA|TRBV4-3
CASSQLLAGGETQYF
TGCGCCAGCAGCCAACTACTAGCGGGAGGGGAGACCCAGTACTTC
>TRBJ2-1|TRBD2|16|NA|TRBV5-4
CASIPVGSGSVDEQFF
TGTGCCAGCATTCCGGTTGGTAGCGGGAGCGTCGATGAGCAGTTCTTC
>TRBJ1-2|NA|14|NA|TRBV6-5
CASSYGTEVNGYTF
TGTGCCAGCAGTTACGGGACGGAGGTGAATGGCTACACCTTC
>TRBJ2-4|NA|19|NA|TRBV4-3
CASSQDRQAEEEAKNIQYF
TGCGCCAGCAGCCAAGATAGGCAGGCTGAGGAGGAAGCCAAAAACATTCAGTACTTC
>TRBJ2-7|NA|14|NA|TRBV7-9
CASSLGTARNEQYF
TGTGCCAGCAGCTTAGGGACCGCTCGGAACGAGCAGTACTTC
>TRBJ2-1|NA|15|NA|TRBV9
CASSVATGASHEQFF
TGTGCCAGCAGCGTAGCTACGGGGGCCAGTCATGAGCAGTTCTTC
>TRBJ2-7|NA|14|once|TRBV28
CASSFVGGSYEQYF
TGTGCCAGCAGTTTCGTAGGGGGCTCCTACGAGCAGTACTTC
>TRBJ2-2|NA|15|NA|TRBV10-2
CASSLTRKGTGELFF
TGCGCCAGCAGCCTGACTAGGAAGGGCACCGGGGAGCTGTTTTTT
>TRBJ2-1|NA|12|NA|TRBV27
CASSSIKDEQFF
TGTGCCAGCAGTTCTATTAAGGATGAGCAGTTCTTC
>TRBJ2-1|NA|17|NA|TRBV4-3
CASSQEPAPRTNNEQFF
TGCGCCAGCAGCCAAGAACCAGCCCCTAGGACAAACAATGAGCAGTTCTTC
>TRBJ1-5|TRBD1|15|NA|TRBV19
CASSIKGQGLQPQHF
TGTGCCAGTAGTATAAAGGGACAGGGGCTTCAGCCCCAGCATTTT
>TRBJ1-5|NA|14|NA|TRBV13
CASSLSGSNQPQHF
TGTGCCAGCAGCCTCTCGGGGAGCAATCAGCCCCAGCATTTT
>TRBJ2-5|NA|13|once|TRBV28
CAAKLGQQETQYF
TGTGCAGCTAAGCTCGGACAGCAAGAGACCCAGTACTTC
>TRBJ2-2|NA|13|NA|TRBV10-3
CAISESLTGELFF
TGTGCCATCAGTGAGTCCCTCACCGGGGAGCTGTTTTTT
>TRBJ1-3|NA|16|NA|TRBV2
CASSESGAATGNTIYF
TGTGCCAGCAGTGAATCGGGGGCGGCGACTGGAAACACCATATATTTT
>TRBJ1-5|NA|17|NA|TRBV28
CASSLIRQVIFNQPQHF
TGTGCCAGCAGTTTGATCAGGCAAGTCATTTTCAATCAGCCCCAGCATTTT
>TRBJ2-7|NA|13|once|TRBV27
CASSFHRDYEQYF
TGTGCCAGCAGTTTCCACAGGGATTACGAGCAGTACTTC
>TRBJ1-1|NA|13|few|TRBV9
CASSVTTSTEAFF
TGTGCCAGCAGCGTAACCACGAGCACTGAAGCTTTCTTT
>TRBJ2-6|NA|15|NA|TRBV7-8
CASSLSGSGANVLTF
TGTGCCAGCAGCTTAAGCGGGTCTGGGGCCAACGTCCTGACTTTC
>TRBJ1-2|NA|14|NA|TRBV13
CASSLGGANYGYTF
TGTGCCAGCAGCTTAGGGGGTGCGAACTATGGCTACACCTTC
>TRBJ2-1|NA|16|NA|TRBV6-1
CASSGEVWGVDNEQFF
TGTGCCAGCAGTGGCGAGGTTTGGGGGGTAGACAATGAGCAGTTCTTC
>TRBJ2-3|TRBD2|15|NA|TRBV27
CASSVLATSSDTQYF
TGTGCCAGCAGCGTCCTAGCGACTAGCTCAGATACGCAGTATTTT
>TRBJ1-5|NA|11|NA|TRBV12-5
CASGPNQPQHF
TGTGCTAGTGGCCCGAATCAGCCCCAGCATTTT
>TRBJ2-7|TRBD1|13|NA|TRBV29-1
CSAGGQGDYEQYF
TGCAGCGCCGGGGGACAGGGGGACTACGAGCAGTACTTC
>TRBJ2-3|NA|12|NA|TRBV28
CASRGSTDTQYF
TGTGCCAGCAGGGGGAGCACAGATACGCAGTATTTT
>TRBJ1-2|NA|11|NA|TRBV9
CASREGGELAF
TGTGCCAGCAGGGAGGGAGGGGAGCTCGCCTTC
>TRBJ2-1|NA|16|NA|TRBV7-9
CASSSGGFDQNNEQFF
TGTGCCAGCAGCTCTGGAGGGTTCGACCAAAATAATGAGCAGTTCTTC